The 6 T cell receptor beta chains given below trace back to one sample, sequenced in a study of T-cell reconstitution after alpha-beta-depleted transplantation in children. Researchers prepared the TCRbeta library using unique molecular identifiers, the study reports. TCRdb reprocessed the PCR reads via MiXCR and lists one record per CDR3 protein. The top ten clones hold under 40% of a sample with 200,000 to 250,000 distinct CDR3 sequences, under 8.5% of them seen once. Sequencing used PBMCs, mostly from graft donor cells, obtained 360 days after TCRalphabeta/CD19-depleted stem cell transplant. The origin of the receptors is a male patient aged 2-9 years who had a stem cell transplant for acute myeloid leukemia, so the T cells may come from the graft donor.

The rearrangement uses TRBV12-3 or TRBV12-4 and TRBJ2-1; TRBD2 agrees at 13 bases. There are 14 residues in the CDR3. V gave up 6 bases and J gave up 10 bases; unmatched junction bases: 6. This chain's CDR3 is CASRYGLAGAEQFF. The DNA for the CDR3 is TGTGCCAGCAGGTATGGACTAGCGGGAGCAGAGCAGTTCTTC.

This clonotype was detected ten times or more. The rearrangement uses TRBV29-1 and TRBJ2-1, with 11 bases fitting TRBD1. The CDR3 spans 15 residues. Germline CDR1 SQVTM, CDR2 ANQGSEA. J was trimmed by 7 bases and V by 3 bases; bases with no gene match: 8. In DNA, the CDR3 is TGCAGCGTTGACCCGGGACAGGGGGTATTAAATGAGCAGTTCTTC. This encodes CSVDPGQGVLNEQFF.

The chain combines TRBV5-1 with TRBJ2-3; TRBD2 matches 7 bases. CDR1 is SGHRS, CDR2 YFSETQ, per germline. The V and J ends lost 1 base and 2 bases, in that order; junction bases with no gene match: 13. CDR3 size: 18 residues. The CDR3 region is CASSLRPGLADYTDTQYF. CDR3 DNA sequence: TGCGCCAGCAGCTTGCGGCCGGGTCTAGCGGACTACACAGATACGCAGTATTTT.

This clonotype occurred a few times. The rearrangement links TRBV9 to TRBJ1-2; D not resolved. V was cut by 3 bases and J by 0 bases, with 12 bases left in between. The CDR3 has 15 residues. The germline V gene has CDR1 SGDLS and CDR2 YYNGEE. The CDR3 spells CASSGGSEANYGYTF. The CDR3 DNA sequence: TGTGCCAGCAGCGGCGGTTCCGAAGCTAACTATGGCTACACCTTC.

This clonotype was seen at least ten times. V usage is TRBV6-5 and J usage is TRBJ2-7; TRBD2 is a possible D gene (5 bases). This CDR3 has 14 residues. Germline values: CDR1 MNHEY, CDR2 SVGAGI. Trimming left V 6 bases short and J 4 bases short, with 16 bases between. DNA for the CDR3: TGTGCCAGCAGCCTCGCGAGGGTTGGGTACGAGCAGTACTTC. This encodes CASSLARVGYEQYF.

V and J are TRBV11-2 and TRBJ2-1; 7 nucleotides align to TRBD2. This CDR3 is 15 amino acids long. Germline lookup yields CDR1 SGHAT and CDR2 FQNNGV. The trim removed 6 bases at V and 5 bases at J, leaving 10 bases unmatched. The CDR3 region is CASRTWGGIHNEQFF. In DNA form, the CDR3 reads TGTGCCAGCAGGACGTGGGGGGGAATCCACAATGAGCAGTTCTTC. Full variable domain (missing parts from reference TRBV11-2 and TRBJ2-1): EAGVAQSPRYKIIEKRQSVAFWCNPISGHATLYWYQQILGQGPKLLIQFQNNGVVDDSQLPKDRFSAERLKGVDSTLKIQPAKLEDSAVYLCASRTWGGIHNEQFFGPGTRLTVL.